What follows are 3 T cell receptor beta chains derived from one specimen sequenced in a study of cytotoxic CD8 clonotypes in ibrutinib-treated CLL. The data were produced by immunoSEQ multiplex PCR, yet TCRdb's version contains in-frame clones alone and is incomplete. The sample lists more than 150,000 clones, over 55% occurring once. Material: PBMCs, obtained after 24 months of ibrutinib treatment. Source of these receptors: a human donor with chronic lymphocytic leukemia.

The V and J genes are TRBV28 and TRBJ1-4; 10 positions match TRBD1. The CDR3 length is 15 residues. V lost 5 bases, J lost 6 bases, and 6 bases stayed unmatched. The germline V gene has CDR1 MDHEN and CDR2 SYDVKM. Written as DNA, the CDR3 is TGTGCCAGCAGTCGGGGGACAGGGGAGGATGAAAAACTGTTTTTT. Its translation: CASSRGTGEDEKLFF.

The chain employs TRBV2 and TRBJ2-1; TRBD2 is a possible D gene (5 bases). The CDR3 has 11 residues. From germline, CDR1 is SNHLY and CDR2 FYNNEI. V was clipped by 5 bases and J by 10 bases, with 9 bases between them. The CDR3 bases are TGTGCCAGCAGTAGCGGTATAGAGCAGTTCTTC. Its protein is CASSSGIEQFF.

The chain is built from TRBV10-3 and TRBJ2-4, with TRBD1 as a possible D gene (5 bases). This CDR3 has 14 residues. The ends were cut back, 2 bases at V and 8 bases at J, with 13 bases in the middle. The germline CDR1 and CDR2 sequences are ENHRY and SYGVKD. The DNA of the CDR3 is TGTGCCATCAGTGAGACAACAGGCGTTGACATTCAGTACTTC. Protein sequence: CAISETTGVDIQYF.